Listed below are T cell receptor beta chains from one sample, sequenced in a study of T cells in Graves' hyperthyroidism and ophthalmopathy. TCRdb recomputed calls from the multiplex PCR reads with MiXCR, one row per CDR3 protein. Of a few hundred thousand distinct CDR3 sequences in the sample, about 15% are singletons; the top ten hold less than 20%. The sequencing sample was made of blood. Receptors were obtained from a woman aged 18 to 35 with Graves' hyperthyroidism. CDR3s include the opening cysteine and the closing phenylalanine or tryptophan. D genes are given only for firm matches. Not every row has a clone size; where given, it reads once, few, many or a size class.

TRBJ2-2,TRBV5-1,TRBD2,.,CASSLAGTSGSRSTGELFF,TGCGCCAGCAGTCTGGCTGGGACTAGCGGGAGTCGGAGCACCGGGGAACTGTTTTTT
TRBJ2-3,TRBV7-3,.,many,CASSLTGPGDTQYF,TGTGCCAGCAGCCTAACAGGGCCGGGAGATACGCAGTATTTT
TRBJ2-1,TRBV11-2,TRBD2,.,CASRQLAGVRNEQFF,TGTGCCAGCAGACAACTAGCGGGAGTACGGAATGAGCAGTTCTTC
TRBJ2-3,TRBV7-6,.,.,CASSLEPSPHTDTQYF,TGTGCCAGCAGCTTAGAACCTTCTCCCCACACAGATACGCAGTATTTT
TRBJ1-2,TRBV6-1,.,.,CASSSRVFYGYTF,TGTGCCAGCAGTAGCAGGGTCTTTTATGGCTACACCTTC
TRBJ1-2,TRBV5-6,TRBD1,many,CASSFGGQVAYGYTF,TGTGCCAGCAGCTTTGGTGGACAGGTAGCCTATGGCTACACCTTC
TRBJ1-2,TRBV7-3,TRBD1,.,CASSLGGHDYGYTF,TGCGCCAGCAGCCTAGGGGGCCACGATTATGGCTACACCTTC
TRBJ1-5,TRBV9,.,many,CASGSDNSNQPQHF,TGTGCCAGCGGGTCGGACAATAGCAATCAGCCCCAGCATTTT
TRBJ1-1,TRBV10-3,.,many,CAISEGPPREAFF,TGTGCCATCAGTGAGGGGCCCCCGCGTGAAGCTTTCTTT
TRBJ2-1,TRBV28,TRBD2,many,CASPPTGTSGGEQFF,TGTGCCAGCCCCCCTACCGGGACTAGCGGGGGTGAGCAGTTCTTC
TRBJ1-1,TRBV5-1,TRBD1,many,CASFGQGTEAFF,TGCGCCAGCTTCGGACAGGGCACTGAAGCTTTCTTT
TRBJ2-2,TRBV20-1,.,many,CSARDGSSGPTGELFF,TGCAGTGCTAGAGATGGGAGCAGTGGGCCCACCGGGGAGCTGTTTTTT
TRBJ2-1,TRBV14,TRBD2,many,CASSRSGIYNEQFF,TGTGCCAGCAGTCGTAGCGGGATTTACAATGAGCAGTTCTTC
TRBJ2-3,TRBV28,.,.,CASRSIGDTQYF,TGTGCCAGCAGGTCTATAGGGGATACGCAGTATTTT
TRBJ2-3,TRBV7-3,.,many,CASSLTYSTDTQYF,TGTGCCAGCAGCTTAACTTATAGCACAGATACGCAGTATTTT
TRBJ2-2,TRBV27,TRBD1,many,CASNRQGPNTGELFF,TGTGCCAGCAACAGACAGGGTCCGAACACCGGGGAGCTGTTTTTT
TRBJ2-5,TRBV7-9,TRBD1,.,CASSTDREQETQYF,TGTGCCAGCAGCACTGACAGGGAACAAGAGACCCAGTACTTC
TRBJ2-3,TRBV10-1,TRBD2,.,CASSDPGLADTQYF,TGCGCCAGCAGTGATCCCGGACTAGCCGATACGCAGTATTTT
TRBJ2-3,TRBV29-1,.,few,CSVGGLRVLAQYF,TGCAGCGTTGGGGGACTTAGGGTCTTAGCGCAGTATTTT
TRBJ1-1,TRBV2,.,many,CASSQGQTARNTEAFF,TGTGCCAGCAGCCAAGGACAGACCGCCCGGAACACTGAAGCTTTCTTT
TRBJ2-1,TRBV18,.,few,CASTTTSTDNEQFF,TGTGCCAGCACCACCACTAGCACGGACAATGAGCAGTTCTTC
TRBJ2-7,TRBV20-1,.,.,CSALALTLAAEQYF,TGCAGTGCCCTCGCTCTTACCTTGGCGGCCGAGCAGTACTTC
TRBJ2-1,TRBV12-3/TRBV12-4,TRBD2,many,CASSFVGRVGNEQFF,TGTGCCAGCAGTTTTGTCGGGAGGGTCGGAAATGAGCAGTTCTTC